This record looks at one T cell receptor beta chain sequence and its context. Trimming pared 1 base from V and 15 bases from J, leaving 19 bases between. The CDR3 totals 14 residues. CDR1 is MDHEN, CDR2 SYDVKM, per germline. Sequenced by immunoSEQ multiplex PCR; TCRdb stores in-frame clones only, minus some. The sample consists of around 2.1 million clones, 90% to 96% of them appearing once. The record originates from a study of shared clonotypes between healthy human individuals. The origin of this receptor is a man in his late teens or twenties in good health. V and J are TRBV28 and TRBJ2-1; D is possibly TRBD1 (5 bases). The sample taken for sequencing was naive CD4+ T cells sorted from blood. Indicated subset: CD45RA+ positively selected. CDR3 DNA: TGTGCCAGCAGTTTATCCGTTACAGGCAGGGAACCGTTCTTC. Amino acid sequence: CASSLSVTGREPFF.